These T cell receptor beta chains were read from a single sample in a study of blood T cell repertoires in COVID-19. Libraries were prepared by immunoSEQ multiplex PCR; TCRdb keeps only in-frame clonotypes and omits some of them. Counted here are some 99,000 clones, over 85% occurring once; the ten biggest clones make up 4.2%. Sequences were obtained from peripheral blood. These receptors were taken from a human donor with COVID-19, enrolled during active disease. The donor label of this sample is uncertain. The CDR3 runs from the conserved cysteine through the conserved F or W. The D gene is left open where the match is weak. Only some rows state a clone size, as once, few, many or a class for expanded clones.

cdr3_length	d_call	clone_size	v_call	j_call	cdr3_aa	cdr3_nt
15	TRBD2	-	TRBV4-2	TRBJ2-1	CASSQLWGLYNEQFF	TGTGCCAGCAGCCAGTTGTGGGGACTATACAATGAGCAGTTCTTC
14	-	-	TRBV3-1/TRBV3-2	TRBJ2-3	CASSQNPGPDTQYF	TGTGCCAGCAGCCAAAATCCAGGTCCAGATACGCAGTATTTT
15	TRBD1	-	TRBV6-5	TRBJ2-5	CASSQQGVIQETQYF	TGTGCCAGCAGTCAGCAGGGGGTTATCCAAGAGACCCAGTACTTC
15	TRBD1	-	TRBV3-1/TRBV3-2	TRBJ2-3	CASSQGTGESDTQYF	TGTGCCAGCAGCCAAGGCACAGGGGAATCAGATACGCAGTATTTT
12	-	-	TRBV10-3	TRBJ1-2	CAIGGANYGYTF	TGTGCCATCGGGGGGGCTAACTATGGCTACACCTTC
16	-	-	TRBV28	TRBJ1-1	CASSPAGVRLNTEAFF	TGTGCCAGCAGTCCCGCGGGTGTCCGGTTGAACACTGAAGCTTTCTTT
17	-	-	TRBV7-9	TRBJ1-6	CASSLAGTRQDGSPLHF	TGTGCCAGCAGCTTAGCGGGCACACGACAGGATGGCTCACCCCTCCACTTT
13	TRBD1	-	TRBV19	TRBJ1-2	CASRDRGQGGYTF	TGTGCCAGTAGAGACAGGGGGCAGGGTGGCTACACCTTC
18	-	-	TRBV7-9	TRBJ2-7	CASSLARGSVPLAYEQYF	TGTGCCAGCAGCTTAGCGCGAGGCAGCGTACCATTAGCCTACGAGCAGTACTTC
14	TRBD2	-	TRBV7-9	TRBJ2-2	CASSLGLDTGELFF	TGTGCCAGCAGCTTGGGACTAGACACCGGGGAGCTGTTTTTT
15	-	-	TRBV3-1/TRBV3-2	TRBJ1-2	CASSQISDRGYGYTF	TGTGCCAGCAGCCAAATATCGGACAGAGGGTATGGCTACACCTTC
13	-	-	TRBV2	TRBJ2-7	CASKENLLVEQYF	TGTGCCAGCAAGGAGAACCTCTTAGTCGAGCAGTACTTC
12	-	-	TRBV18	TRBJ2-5	CASSPRGETQYF	TGTGCCAGCTCACCACGAGGGGAGACCCAGTACTTC
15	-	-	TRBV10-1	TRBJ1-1	CASSTTGPRGTEAFF	TGCGCCAGCAGTACCACTGGACCTAGGGGCACTGAAGCTTTCTTT
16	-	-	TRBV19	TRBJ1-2	CASISVGGVRRRGYTF	TGTGCCAGTATTTCGGTCGGTGGAGTAAGGAGGCGCGGCTACACCTTC
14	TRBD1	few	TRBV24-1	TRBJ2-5	CATSDPDRGHRQYF	TGTGCCACCAGTGACCCGGATAGGGGGCATAGGCAGTACTTC
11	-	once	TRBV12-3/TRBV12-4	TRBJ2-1	CASSHSNEQFF	TGTGCCAGCAGTCATTCCAATGAGCAGTTCTTC
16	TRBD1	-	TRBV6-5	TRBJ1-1	CASSWDRARVNTEAFF	TGTGCCAGCAGTTGGGACAGGGCTCGAGTGAACACTGAAGCTTTCTTT
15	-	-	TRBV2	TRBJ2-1	CASAAGVGSYNEQFF	TGTGCCAGCGCAGCAGGGGTTGGTTCCTACAATGAGCAGTTCTTC
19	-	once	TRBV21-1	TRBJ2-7	CASSSYGGLTSRPSYEQYF	TGTGCCAGCAGCTCATACGGGGGACTCACCTCCCGGCCTTCCTACGAGCAGTACTTC
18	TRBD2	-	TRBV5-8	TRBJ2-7	CASSPPGLAGGGFYEQYF	TGTGCCAGCAGCCCCCCCGGACTAGCTGGGGGGGGGTTCTACGAGCAGTACTTC
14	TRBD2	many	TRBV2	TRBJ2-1	CASSPGLGGVEQFF	TGTGCCAGCAGCCCGGGACTAGGTGGGGTTGAGCAGTTCTTC
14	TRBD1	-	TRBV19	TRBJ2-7	CASSRRQGSYEQYF	TGTGCCAGTAGTAGGAGACAGGGCTCCTACGAGCAGTACTTC
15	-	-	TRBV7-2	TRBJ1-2	CASSLLQGTNYGYTF	TGTGCCAGCAGCTTACTTCAGGGGACCAACTATGGCTACACCTTC
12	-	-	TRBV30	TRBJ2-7	CAWGGVSYEQYF	TGTGCCTGGGGGGGAGTCTCCTACGAGCAGTACTTC
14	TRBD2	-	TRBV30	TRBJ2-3	CARTGGGGTDTQYF	TGTGCCCGAACTGGTGGGGGGGGAACAGATACGCAGTATTTT
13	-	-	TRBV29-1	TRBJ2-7	CSVETARRNEQYF	TGCAGCGTTGAAACGGCCCGGAGGAACGAGCAGTACTTC
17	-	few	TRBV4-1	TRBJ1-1	CASSQVMGLKGPTEAFF	TGCGCCAGCAGCCAAGTGATGGGCTTGAAGGGGCCGACTGAAGCTTTCTTT
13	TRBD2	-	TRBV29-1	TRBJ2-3	CSGDAGRTDTQYF	TGCAGCGGAGATGCCGGGAGGACGGATACGCAGTATTTT
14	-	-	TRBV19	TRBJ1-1	CASSTDRLNTEAFF	TGTGCCAGTAGTACCGACAGGTTGAACACTGAAGCTTTCTTT
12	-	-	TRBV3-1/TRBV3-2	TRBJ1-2	CASSQGAYGYTF	TGTGCCAGCAGCCAAGGGGCCTATGGCTACACCTTC
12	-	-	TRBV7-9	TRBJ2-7	CASSLQEAEQYF	TGTGCCAGCAGCTTACAGGAGGCCGAGCAGTACTTC
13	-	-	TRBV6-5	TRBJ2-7	CASSYSQGYEQYF	TGTGCCAGCAGTTACTCACAGGGATACGAGCAGTACTTC
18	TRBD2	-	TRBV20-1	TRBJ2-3	CSASRGQTIAGATDTQYF	TGCAGTGCTAGTCGGGGCCAGACTATAGCGGGGGCCACAGATACGCAGTATTTT
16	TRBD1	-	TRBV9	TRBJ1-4	CASSRGQGAEGEKLFF	TGTGCCAGCAGCCGGGGACAGGGGGCTGAGGGTGAAAAACTGTTTTTT
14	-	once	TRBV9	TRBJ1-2	CASSPLGQHYGYTF	TGTGCCAGCAGCCCTCTTGGACAGCACTATGGCTACACCTTC
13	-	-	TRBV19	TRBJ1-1	CASGWAVNTEAFF	TGTGCCAGTGGGTGGGCAGTAAACACTGAAGCTTTCTTT
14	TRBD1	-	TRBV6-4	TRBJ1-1	CASSERQGGAEAFF	TGTGCCAGCAGCGAAAGACAGGGGGGGGCTGAAGCTTTCTTT
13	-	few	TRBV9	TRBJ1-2	CASSAQTGFGYTF	TGTGCCAGCAGCGCACAGACAGGATTTGGCTACACCTTC
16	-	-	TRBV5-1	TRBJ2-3	CASSPGGLMRTDTQYF	TGCGCCAGCAGCCCTGGAGGACTTATGAGGACAGATACGCAGTATTTT
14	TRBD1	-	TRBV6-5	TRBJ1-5	CASSRDRGSQPQHF	TGTGCCAGCAGCCGGGACAGGGGGAGTCAGCCCCAGCATTTT
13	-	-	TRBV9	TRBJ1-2	CASSVDGLDGYTF	TGTGCCAGCAGCGTAGATGGACTCGATGGCTACACCTTC
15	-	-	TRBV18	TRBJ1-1	CASSPMADMNTEAFF	TGTGCCAGCTCACCGATGGCAGACATGAACACTGAAGCTTTCTTT
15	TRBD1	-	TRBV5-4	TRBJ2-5	CASSLAAGGVETQYF	TGTGCCAGCAGCTTGGCAGCAGGGGGCGTGGAGACCCAGTACTTC
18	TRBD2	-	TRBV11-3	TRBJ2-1	CASSLDRRLEGTNNEQFF	TGTGCCAGCAGCTTAGATCGAAGGTTGGAGGGGACTAACAATGAGCAGTTCTTC
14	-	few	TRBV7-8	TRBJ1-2	CASTLGRGIYGYTF	TGTGCCAGCACCCTGGGGCGGGGGATCTATGGCTACACCTTC
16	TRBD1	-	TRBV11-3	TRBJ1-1	CASSYTSGGWSTEAFF	TGTGCCAGCAGCTATACTTCAGGGGGCTGGAGCACTGAAGCTTTCTTT
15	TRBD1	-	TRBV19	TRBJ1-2	CASSMIQGGNYGYTF	TGTGCCAGTAGTATGATTCAGGGGGGCAACTATGGCTACACCTTC
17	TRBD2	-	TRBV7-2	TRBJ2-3	CASSLGVAGGATDTQYF	TGTGCCAGCAGCTTAGGAGTTGCGGGGGGTGCGACAGATACGCAGTATTTT